This T cell receptor (beta chain) was captured by sequencing in a study of CD8 T cells in ankylosing spondylitis. Study-level findings and limits: Within ankylosing spondylitis blood, a TCR beta motif made up of several highly homologous variants appeared to be characteristic. The authors found the disease-linked clones to be CD8+ and relatively rare in peripheral blood.

Using quantitative 5'-RACE with molecular barcodes, the authors made TCR beta libraries. TCRdb reprocessed the 5' RACE reads with MiXCR, giving one entry per CDR3 protein. The sample gives fewer than 550,000 distinct CDR3 sequences, 5.3% of which show up once; under 4.5% is in the top ten. A note on this clonotype: The antigen remains undetermined.

Trimming left V 6 bases short and J 0 bases short, with 13 bases between. Germline CDR1 reads MDHEN; CDR2 reads SYDVKM. The CDR3 totals 15 residues. The origin of this receptor is a male donor with ankylosing spondylitis. The material sequenced was blood, either unsorted or a sorted T cell fraction (not recorded which). V gene TRBV28 combines with J gene TRBJ2-3, with a weak D call TRBD2 (6 bases). CDR3 residues: CASSPGGWSTDTQYF. For the CDR3, the DNA is TGTGCCAGCAGCCCCGGGGGATGGAGCACAGATACGCAGTATTTT.